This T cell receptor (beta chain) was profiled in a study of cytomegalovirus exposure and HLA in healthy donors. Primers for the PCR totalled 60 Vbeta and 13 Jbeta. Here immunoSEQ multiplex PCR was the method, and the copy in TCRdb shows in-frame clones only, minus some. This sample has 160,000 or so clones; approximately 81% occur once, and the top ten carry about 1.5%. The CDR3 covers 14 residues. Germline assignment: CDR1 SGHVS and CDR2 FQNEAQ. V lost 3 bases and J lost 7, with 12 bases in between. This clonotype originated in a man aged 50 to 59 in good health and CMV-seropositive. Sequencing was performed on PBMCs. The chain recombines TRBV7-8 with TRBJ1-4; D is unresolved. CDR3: CASSFQPRGEKLFF. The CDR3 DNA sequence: TGTGCCAGCAGCTTTCAGCCTCGGGGTGAAAAACTGTTTTTT.